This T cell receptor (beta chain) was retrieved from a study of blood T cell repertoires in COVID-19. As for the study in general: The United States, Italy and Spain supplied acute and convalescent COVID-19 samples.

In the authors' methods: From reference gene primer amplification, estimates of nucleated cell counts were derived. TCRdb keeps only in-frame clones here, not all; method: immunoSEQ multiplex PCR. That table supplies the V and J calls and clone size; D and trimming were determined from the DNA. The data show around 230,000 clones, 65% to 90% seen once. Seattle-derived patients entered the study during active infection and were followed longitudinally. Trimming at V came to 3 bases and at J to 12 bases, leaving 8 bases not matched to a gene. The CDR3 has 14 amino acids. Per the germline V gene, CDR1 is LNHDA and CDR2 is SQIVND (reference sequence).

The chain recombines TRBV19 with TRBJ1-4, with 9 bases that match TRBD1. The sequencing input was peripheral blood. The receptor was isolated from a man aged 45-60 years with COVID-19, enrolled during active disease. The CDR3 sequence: CASSIRDRASQLFF. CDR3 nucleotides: TGTGCCAGTAGTATCCGGGACAGGGCCAGTCAACTGTTTTTT.